The present TCR beta chain was sequenced within a study of T cell repertoires in cytomegalovirus infection. Study summary: Recently identified HLA-C-restricted and well-studied HLA-B-restricted CMV epitopes were used. From public TCR beta signatures came an indication of both CMV infection and matching HLA type.

With respect to this clonotype: Its specificity is not known.

V was clipped by 0 bases and J by 2 bases, with 3 bases between them. The CDR3 extends over 14 amino acids. From germline, CDR1 is SGHDT and CDR2 YYEEEE. TCRdb itself ran the reads through MiXCR, one entry per CDR3 protein. This sample has hundreds of thousands of distinct CDR3 sequences; 42% occur once, and the top ten carry approximately 40%. Study results and limitations: Carriers of CMV and the relevant HLA type were discriminated by public TCR beta frequency. What dominated the ex vivo response were HLA-C-restricted CMV-specific TCR beta clonotypes.

The source of this sequence is a human donor in good health (CMV status not recorded). Some clones in this sample may be carry-over from other donors' samples. V gene TRBV5-6 combines with J gene TRBJ1-6; D not certain. The sequencing used cultured PBMCs, collected from culture after CMV antigen stimulation. The DNA of the CDR3 is TGTGCCAGCAGCTTGGTCCCCTATAATTCACCCCTCCACTTT. Translation: CASSLVPYNSPLHF.